What follows describes a single T cell receptor beta chain. Antigen unknown. This record belongs to a study of cytomegalovirus exposure and HLA in healthy donors. Vbeta (60) and Jbeta (13) primers were used in the PCR. Produced via immunoSEQ multiplex PCR; TCRdb's table is partial and in-frame only. The repertoire holds approximately 100,000 clones, with less than 85% as singletons. Study results and caveats: A later analysis, which compared TCR beta chains of equal frequency, found the HLA-associated ones more clonally expanded. Accurate prediction of HLA-A and HLA-B alleles (for most subjects) was reportedly achieved from TCR beta sequences. Serostatus for CMV was the only available immune exposure information.

The length of the CDR3 is 13 residues. Trimming at V came to 7 bases and at J to 7 bases, leaving 9 bases not matched to a gene. Germline V CDR1 and CDR2: MNHNY, SVGAGI (reference sequence). This rearrangement joins TRBV6-6 to TRBJ1-2; 7 nucleotides align to TRBD1. Material for sequencing was PBMCs. The receptor was isolated from a man aged 35 to 55 in good health and CMV-seropositive. The CDR3 sequence is CASIDQGVGGYTF. As DNA, the CDR3 is TGTGCCAGCATCGACCAGGGGGTTGGTGGCTACACCTTC.